The TCR beta chain under discussion was sequenced for a study of blood T cells in healthy people across ages. With respect to this clonotype: Its antigen is unknown.

Study-wide results and caveats: Aged donors had fewer naive CD4+ cells and lower diversity than long-lived donors.

Then a second PCR, running roughly 7 to 11 cycles, was carried out with a sample-barcoded 5' primer and a J-beta primer mix. From the 5' RACE reads, TCRdb called clonotypes with MiXCR, one entry per CDR3 protein. The sample shows approximately 780,000 distinct CDR3 sequences, around 25% of them seen only once. Germline V gene lookup returns CDR1 LNHDA and CDR2 SQIVND (reference sequence). With V trimmed by 5 bases and J by 10 bases, 8 bases remained unmatched. CDR3 size: 15 residues. This sample also belongs to another study, concerning T cells of mothers and their children.

This receptor was obtained from a boy between 5 and 17 years old in good health. This chain uses TRBV19 with TRBJ1-6; 10 bases are a match to TRBD1. The sequenced sample consisted of blood. CDR3 sequence: CASSDRDRGGSPLHF. As DNA, the CDR3 is TGTGCCAGTAGTGACCGGGACAGGGGAGGCTCACCCCTCCACTTT.